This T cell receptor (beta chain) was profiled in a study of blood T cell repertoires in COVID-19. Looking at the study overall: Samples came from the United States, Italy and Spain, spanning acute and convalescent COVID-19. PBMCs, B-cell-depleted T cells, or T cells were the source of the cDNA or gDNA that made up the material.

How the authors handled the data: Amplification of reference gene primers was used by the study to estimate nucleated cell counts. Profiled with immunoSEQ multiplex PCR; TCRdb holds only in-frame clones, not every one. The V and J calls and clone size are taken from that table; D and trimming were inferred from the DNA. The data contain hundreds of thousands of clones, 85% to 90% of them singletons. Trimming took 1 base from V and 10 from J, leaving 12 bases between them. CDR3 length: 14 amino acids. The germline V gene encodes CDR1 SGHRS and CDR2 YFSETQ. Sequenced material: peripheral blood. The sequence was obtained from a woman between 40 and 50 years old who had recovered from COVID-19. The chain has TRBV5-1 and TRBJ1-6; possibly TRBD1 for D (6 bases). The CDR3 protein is CASSLNRAHSPLHF. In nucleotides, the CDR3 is TGCGCCAGCAGCTTGAACAGGGCTCACTCACCCCTCCACTTT.